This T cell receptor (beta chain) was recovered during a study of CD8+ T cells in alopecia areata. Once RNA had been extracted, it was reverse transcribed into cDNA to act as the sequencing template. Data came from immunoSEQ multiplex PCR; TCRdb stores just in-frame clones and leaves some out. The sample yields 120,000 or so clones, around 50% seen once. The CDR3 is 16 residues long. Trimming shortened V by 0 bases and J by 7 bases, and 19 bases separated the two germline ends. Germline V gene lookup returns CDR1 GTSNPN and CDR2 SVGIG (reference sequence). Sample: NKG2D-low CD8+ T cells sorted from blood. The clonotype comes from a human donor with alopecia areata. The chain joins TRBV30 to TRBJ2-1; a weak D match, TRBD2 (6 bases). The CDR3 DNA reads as TGTGCCTGGAGTGTACGGTGGAGGGACGCCAAGAATGAGCAGTTCTTC. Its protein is CAWSVRWRDAKNEQFF.